Each of the 12 T cell receptor beta chains below was sequenced from the same sample in a study of blood T cell repertoires in COVID-19. The protocol was immunoSEQ multiplex PCR, while the TCRdb copy is restricted to in-frame clones and leaves out a portion. Of roughly 300,000 clones listed, roughly 82% were seen once; the top ten hold 1.5% to 2%. The source material was peripheral blood. These receptors all come from a woman between 50 and 59 years old with acute or convalescent COVID-19.

V and J are TRBV9 and TRBJ1-5; tentatively, D is TRBD1 (6 bases). The CDR3 extends over 14 amino acids. Germline V lookup: CDR1 SGDLS, CDR2 YYNGEE. V was pared by 2 bases and J by 3 bases, with 9 bases between. CDR3 nucleotides: TGTGCCAGCAGCGTGGGACACTTCAATCAGCCCCAGCATTTT. Amino acids: CASSVGHFNQPQHF.

This rearrangement joins TRBV7-8 to TRBJ2-3, with 9 bases matching TRBD2. Looked up from germline, CDR1 is SGHVS and CDR2 is FQNEAQ. J gave up 2 bases and V 5 bases, and 17 bases lay outside the gene matches. The CDR3 spans 19 residues. CDR3 in DNA: TGTGCCAGCAGCCCAAGGGGTTCGTCTAGCGGGACCTACACAGATACGCAGTATTTT. Its protein product is CASSPRGSSSGTYTDTQYF. The whole variable domain, remainder taken from reference TRBV7-8 and TRBJ2-3, is GAGVSQSPRYKVAKRGQDVALRCDPISGHVSLFWYQQALGQGPEFLTYFQNEAQLDKSGLPSDRFFAERPEGSVSTLKIQRTQQEDSAVYLCASSPRGSSSGTYTDTQYFGPGTRLTVL.

The chain couples TRBV6-5 to TRBJ1-1; D remains ambiguous. This CDR3 comprises 13 residues. Looked up from germline, CDR1 is MNHEY and CDR2 is SVGAGI. V was shortened by 2 bases and J by 7 bases, with 11 bases between the two germline ends. The DNA of the CDR3 is TGTGCCAGCAGTTACGCCGGGGTTGGTGAAGCTTTCTTT. It yields the protein CASSYAGVGEAFF.

Only one count was recorded for this clone. The rearrangement joins TRBV4-2 to TRBJ2-3; possible D gene TRBD2, 5 bases. V dropped 0 bases and J dropped 3 bases, with 16 bases sitting between them. This CDR3 contains 17 residues. Germline assignment: CDR1 LGHNA and CDR2 YNFKEQ. CDR3 loop: CASSQEGLQQWTDTQYF. The CDR3 coding sequence is TGTGCCAGCAGCCAAGAAGGACTCCAACAATGGACAGATACGCAGTATTTT.

On this clone: The junction differs from germline at one of its ends, possibly a read error. The V call is TRBV19, the J call TRBJ2-1; the match to TRBD2 covers 14 bases. The CDR3 is 14 amino acids. Germline V gene data show CDR1 as LNHDA and CDR2 as SQIVND (reference sequence). The CDR3 reads CASSTGLAGVVGIF. The CDR3 nucleotides read TGTGCCAGTAGTACGGGACTAGCGGGAGTAGTCGGAATCTTC.

Worth noting for this clone: The sample holds other DNA sequences that translate to the same CDR3. This chain connects TRBV5-1 to TRBJ2-1; TRBD1 agrees at 10 bases. The germline CDR1 and CDR2 sequences are SGHRS and YFSETQ. The CDR3 runs 15 residues. Trimming at V came to 4 bases and at J to 1 base, leaving 2 bases not matched to a gene. CDR3 protein: CASSPGQGSYNEQFF. The CDR3, as DNA: TGCGCCAGCAGCCCGGGACAGGGGTCCTACAATGAGCAGTTCTTC.

The chain joins TRBV10-3 to TRBJ1-2; 7 bases fit TRBD1. Losses at the gene ends were 2 bases for V and 2 bases for J; bases not matched to a gene: 5. This CDR3 comprises 15 residues. From germline, CDR1 is ENHRY and CDR2 SYGVKD. This CDR3 reads CAISESRGLNYGYTF. The CDR3 DNA reads as TGTGCCATCAGTGAGAGTAGGGGGCTGAACTATGGCTACACCTTC.

V is TRBV5-1 and J is TRBJ2-3, with TRBD1 matching 10 bases. CDR3 length: 16 amino acids. The ends lost 3 bases at V and 0 bases at J; junction bases unmatched: 4. CDR1 and CDR2 (germline): SGHRS, YFSETQ. The CDR3 nucleotides read TGCGCCAGCAGCTGGACGACAGGGGGCAGCACAGATACGCAGTATTTT. Its protein is CASSWTTGGSTDTQYF.

This clone was counted between two and nine times. V is TRBV7-2 and J is TRBJ2-2; 7 bases are a match to TRBD2. V was clipped by 11 bases and J by 2 bases; unmatched bases: 8. CDR1 and CDR2 from the germline V gene are SGHTA and FQGNSA. The CDR3 has 14 residues. The CDR3 region has the DNA TGTGCCCGAGGCGGGAGACCCAACACCGGGGAGCTGTTTTTT. Translation gives CARGGRPNTGELFF.

The V gene is TRBV7-9, the J gene TRBJ2-7; D is unclear. The germline V gene has CDR1 SEHNR and CDR2 FQNEAQ (reference sequence). The CDR3 loop spans 15 amino acids. Deletions cut 2 bases from V and 2 bases from J, with 13 bases between. In DNA, the CDR3 is TGTGCCAGCAGCTTACCCACAGCCACCCCCTACGAGCAGTACTTC. This translates into CASSLPTATPYEQYF.

This clone was seen a single time. The chain carries TRBV5-1 and TRBJ1-6; D gene uncertain. Germline-derived CDR1 and CDR2 are SGHRS and YFSETQ. The CDR3 is 13 residues long. V was trimmed by 6 bases and J by 5 bases, leaving 9 bases between them. This chain's CDR3 is CASTQQDNSPLHF. CDR3 DNA sequence: TGCGCCAGCACCCAACAAGATAATTCACCCCTCCACTTT.

The V call is TRBV7-2, the J call TRBJ2-2; perhaps TRBD2 as D (6 bases). From germline, CDR1 is SGHTA and CDR2 FQGNSA. Trimming removed 3 bases from V and 2 bases from J, with 7 bases in between. This CDR3 spans 14 amino acids. CDR3: CASSLRGNTGELFF. CDR3 sequence (DNA): TGTGCCAGCAGCTTGCGGGGAAACACCGGGGAGCTGTTTTTT.